This T cell receptor (beta chain) came from a study of cytomegalovirus exposure and HLA in healthy donors. The primer mix had 60 Vbeta and 13 Jbeta primers. The method was immunoSEQ multiplex PCR; TCRdb's version includes in-frame clones alone and lacks a portion of them. Of around 150,000 clones listed, about 72% were seen once; the top ten hold 3.7%. Those who donated were healthy bone marrow donors. This clonotype originated in a man in his thirties or forties in good health and CMV-seropositive. Sequencing was performed on PBMCs.

CDR3 loop: CASSDRQMGKLFF. CDR3 nucleotide sequence: TGTGCCAGCAGTGATCGACAGATGGGAAAACTGTTTTTT. The rearrangement uses TRBV2 and TRBJ1-4; D possibly corresponds to TRBD1 (5 bases). CDR1 is SNHLY and CDR2 is FYNNEI in the germline V gene. V was cut by 3 bases and J by 10 bases, with 12 bases left in between. The CDR3 spans 13 residues.